One sample yielded the 23 T cell receptor beta chains listed below, sequenced in a study of CD8+ T cells in alopecia areata. Extracted RNA was reverse transcribed, and the resulting cDNA served as sequencing template. Assay used: immunoSEQ multiplex PCR; TCRdb lists only in-frame clones, some missing. The repertoire has roughly 120,000 clones, roughly 50% of them found once; the top ten carry approximately 31%. The treatment here: oral pan-JAK inhibitor, 5-10 mg twice daily. This specimen was CD8+ T cells sorted from blood, taken at week 4, from a patient treated with tofacitinib. These receptors all stem from a human donor with alopecia areata.

The V and J genes are TRBV29-1 and TRBJ2-7; either TRBD1 or TRBD2 may supply D (5 bases each). Germline V gene sequence: CDR1 SQVTM, CDR2 ANQGSEA. The CDR3 sequence is 12 residues long. V shed 1 base and J shed 3 bases, with 7 bases lying between them. The CDR3 protein is CSVEGGNYEQYF. In nucleotides, the CDR3 is TGCAGCGTTGAAGGGGGGAACTACGAGCAGTACTTC.

This clone was seen more than once but under ten times. The J gene is TRBJ2-1, the V gene TRBV2; 9 positions agree with TRBD1. The ends lost 10 bases at V and 4 bases at J; junction bases unmatched: 5. The CDR3 is made up of 13 amino acids. Per germline, CDR1 SNHLY and CDR2 FYNNEI. CDR3 in amino acids: CATAGQGYNEQFF. The CDR3 region has the DNA TGTGCCACGGCGGGACAGGGTTACAATGAGCAGTTCTTC.

The rearrangement links TRBV30 to TRBJ2-1; TRBD1 agrees at 9 bases. Germline CDR1 and CDR2: GTSNPN and SVGIG (reference sequence). The trim removed 5 bases at V and 4 bases at J, leaving 6 bases unmatched. This CDR3 has 14 amino acids. CDR3 nucleotide sequence: TGTGCCTGGGAGGGGGACAGGGTTTACAATGAGCAGTTCTTC. Residues: CAWEGDRVYNEQFF. The whole variable domain, remainder taken from reference TRBV30 and TRBJ2-1, is SQTIHQWPATLVQPVGSPLSLECTVEGTSNPNLYWYRQAAGRGLQLLFYSVGIGQISSEVPQNLSASRPQDRQFILSSKKLLLSDSGFYLCAWEGDRVYNEQFFGPGTRLTVL.

J is TRBJ1-2 and V is TRBV4-3; D ambiguous. V dropped 1 base and J dropped 6 bases, with 12 bases sitting between them. Germline loops: CDR1 LGHNA, CDR2 YSLEER. CDR3 length: 14 amino acids. The CDR3 DNA is TGCGCCAGCAGCCAAGTTGGCCCGCTTGATGGCTACACCTTC. Translated, it gives CASSQVGPLDGYTF.

The chain uses TRBV30 and TRBJ2-3; D unresolved. Deletions cut 1 base from V and 5 bases from J, with 10 bases between. Germline lookup yields CDR1 GTSNPN and CDR2 SVGIG (reference sequence). The CDR3 contains 13 residues. DNA of the CDR3: TGTGCCTGGAGTGGGATCGTTGGAGATACGCAGTATTTT. Encoded protein: CAWSGIVGDTQYF. The complete variable domain, with remaining parts taken from reference TRBV30 and TRBJ2-3, reads SQTIHQWPATLVQPVGSPLSLECTVEGTSNPNLYWYRQAAGRGLQLLFYSVGIGQISSEVPQNLSASRPQDRQFILSSKKLLLSDSGFYLCAWSGIVGDTQYFGPGTRLTVL.

The V and J genes are TRBV27 and TRBJ2-1; TRBD2 aligns across 12 bases. Germline V gene sequence: CDR1 MNHEY, CDR2 SMNVEV (reference sequence). The CDR3 runs 15 residues. The ends lost 4 bases at V and 5 bases at J; junction bases unmatched: 3. For the CDR3, the DNA is TGTGCCAGCAGTTCCCTAGCGGGGGGGCACAATGAGCAGTTCTTC. Translated: CASSSLAGGHNEQFF.

This chain links TRBV2 with TRBJ2-1, with D maybe TRBD2 (6 bases). Trimming cost V 3 bases and J 4 bases, with 16 bases left between them. The CDR3 extends over 16 amino acids. CDR1 and CDR2 from the germline V gene are SNHLY and FYNNEI. The CDR3 here is CASSDGQRRAYNEQFF. Here the CDR3 DNA reads TGTGCCAGCAGTGACGGGCAGAGGAGGGCATACAATGAGCAGTTCTTC.

This chain connects TRBV4-1 to TRBJ1-2; D is ambiguous. Trimming stripped 3 bases from V and 5 bases from J, with 13 bases between. Germline V lookup: CDR1 MGHRA, CDR2 YSYEKL. This CDR3 region has 14 residues. In DNA form, the CDR3 reads TGCGCCAGCAGCCAGATAAACGGCGAGTATGGCTACACCTTC. Translation gives CASSQINGEYGYTF.

V and J are TRBV30 and TRBJ2-4; the match to TRBD2 covers 11 bases. Germline trimming cut 1 base from V and 0 bases from J; bases unmatched to any gene: 8. The CDR3 is 18 residues long. Germline lookup yields CDR1 GTSNPN and CDR2 SVGIG (reference sequence). CDR3 DNA sequence: TGTGCCTGGAGTGGATCTAGCGGGGGGCCCCTAGCCAAAAACATTCAGTACTTC. It encodes CAWSGSSGGPLAKNIQYF.

This sequence joins TRBV29-1 and TRBJ2-7, with 9 bases identical to TRBD2. Trimming took 4 bases from V and 7 from J; bases not matched to a gene: 5. The length of the CDR3 is 12 residues. CDR1 and CDR2 from the germline V gene are SQVTM and ANQGSEA. This CDR3 reads CSVVAGGKEQYF. CDR3 bases: TGCAGCGTTGTGGCGGGGGGGAAGGAGCAGTACTTC.

This chain links TRBV7-3 with TRBJ1-1; D unclear. V was clipped by 5 bases and J by 1 base, with 5 bases between them. Per the germline V gene, CDR1 is SGHTA and CDR2 is FQGTGA. This CDR3 is built from 12 residues. DNA of the CDR3: TGTGCCAGCAGCCGCAGGAACACTGAAGCTTTCTTT. Encoded protein: CASSRRNTEAFF.

The chain uses TRBV29-1 and TRBJ2-4; perhaps TRBD2 as D (7 bases). The CDR3 is 13 residues long. Germline V lookup: CDR1 SQVTM, CDR2 ANQGSEA. V gave up 6 bases and J gave up 6 bases, with 15 bases separating them. The CDR3 region has the DNA TGCAGCGTCAAGGGGGGGGCTCCAAACATTCAGTACTTC. It translates to CSVKGGAPNIQYF.

This clone was observed a few times. The chain employs TRBV29-1 and TRBJ2-3; D possibly corresponds to TRBD1 (5 bases). Germline V gene lookup returns CDR1 SQVTM and CDR2 ANQGSEA. The V and J ends lost 5 bases and 1 base respectively, with 13 bases between them. The CDR3 consists of 14 residues. CDR3 protein: CSVKTEWGTDTQYF. DNA of the CDR3: TGCAGCGTTAAGACAGAATGGGGCACAGATACGCAGTATTTT.

The rearrangement links TRBV6-6 to TRBJ2-5, with a weak D call TRBD2 (6 bases). V lost 5 bases, J lost 4 bases, and 20 bases lay in between. The CDR3 is 16 amino acids. Germline CDR1 MNHNY, CDR2 SVGAGI (reference sequence). CDR3 sequence: CASSLVTGDASETQYF. The CDR3 DNA reads TGTGCCAGCAGTCTCGTGACGGGGGACGCCTCAGAGACCCAGTACTTC.

V is TRBV7-2 and J is TRBJ1-4, with 8 bases aligning to TRBD1. The ends lost 6 bases at V and 13 bases at J; junction bases unmatched: 10. In germline, CDR1 is SGHTA, CDR2 FQGNSA. This CDR3 has 13 residues. CDR3 DNA sequence: TGTGCCAGCAGGGGATTGGGCAGGGGGCGACTGTTTTTT. This codes for CASRGLGRGRLFF.

The gene calls are TRBV29-1 and TRBJ2-5; D ambiguous. Between the trimmed V and J ends, which lost 4 bases and 5 bases, there was a span of 11 bases. The germline V gene encodes CDR1 SQVTM and CDR2 ANQGSEA. This CDR3 has 12 residues. CDR3 nucleotides: TGCAGCGTTGTCGAGGAAATGGAGACCCAGTACTTC. As protein: CSVVEEMETQYF.

The genes are TRBV15 and TRBJ1-6, with TRBD1 as a possible D gene (5 bases). Trimming left V 5 bases short and J 5 bases short, with 10 bases between. The germline V gene encodes CDR1 LNHNV and CDR2 YYDKDF (reference sequence). This CDR3 is 14 amino acids long. DNA of the CDR3: TGTGCCACCAGCCCGGTGGGGGATAATTCACCCCTCCACTTT. It specifies CATSPVGDNSPLHF.

V gene TRBV2 combines with J gene TRBJ2-7; 8 nucleotides line up with TRBD1. The CDR3 runs to 15 residues. Germline V CDR1 and CDR2: SNHLY, FYNNEI. Trimming took 8 bases from V and 3 from J; bases not matched to a gene: 12. CDR3 in DNA: TGTGCCAGCCTGTATACAGGCAGGGGGCTCTACGAGCAGTACTTC. Translating it yields CASLYTGRGLYEQYF.

This clone has just a few counts. The gene calls are TRBV9 and TRBJ1-6; no firm D call. The V end was cut by 3 bases, the J end by 5 bases, with 9 bases between. Germline V gives CDR1 SGDLS, CDR2 YYNGEE. This CDR3 contains 14 residues. In DNA form, the CDR3 reads TGTGCCAGCAGCGACCGGGAACATAATTCACCCCTCCACTTT. Residues: CASSDREHNSPLHF. The complete variable domain, with remaining parts taken from reference TRBV9 and TRBJ1-6, reads DSGVTQTPKHLITATGQRVTLRCSPRSGDLSVYWYQQSLDQGLQFLIQYYNGEERAKGNILERFSAQQFPDLHSELNLSSLELGDSALYFCASSDREHNSPLHFGNGTRLTVT.

The sample holds a few counts of this clone. The rearrangement links TRBV13 to TRBJ2-7, with D unclear. The V gene's germline CDR1 is PRHDT and CDR2 FYEKMQ (reference sequence). CDR3 length: 13 residues. V lost 5 bases and J 5 bases, leaving 13 bases between the germline ends. The CDR3 loop reads CASSPRSGHEQYF. DNA of the CDR3: TGTGCCAGCAGCCCGCGATCGGGCCACGAGCAGTACTTC. The variable domain in full, with the rest retrieved from reference TRBV13 and TRBJ2-7, is AAGVIQSPRHLIKEKRETATLKCYPIPRHDTVYWYQQGPGQDPQFLISFYEKMQSDKGSIPDRFSAQQFSDYHSELNMSSLELGDSALYFCASSPRSGHEQYFGPGTRLTVT.

This chain connects TRBV27 to TRBJ1-1; perhaps TRBD1 as D (5 bases). CDR1 and CDR2 (germline): MNHEY, SMNVEV (reference sequence). This CDR3 region has 14 residues. Trimming stripped 4 bases from V and 3 bases from J, with 12 bases between. In DNA form, the CDR3 reads TGTGCCAGCAGTTGGCAGGGACTGCACACTGAAGCTTTCTTT. As protein: CASSWQGLHTEAFF.

V is TRBV11-2 and J is TRBJ2-1; D not resolved. The ends were cut back, 2 bases at V and 9 bases at J, with 8 bases in the middle. The CDR3 runs to 12 residues. Germline lookup yields CDR1 SGHAT and CDR2 FQNNGV. CDR3 DNA: TGTGCCAGCAGCTTAACGCGTAGTGAGCAGTTCTTC. Its translation: CASSLTRSEQFF. Drawing the rest from reference TRBV11-2 and TRBJ2-1, the complete variable domain is EAGVAQSPRYKIIEKRQSVAFWCNPISGHATLYWYQQILGQGPKLLIQFQNNGVVDDSQLPKDRFSAERLKGVDSTLKIQPAKLEDSAVYLCASSLTRSEQFFGPGTRLTVL.

This rearrangement joins TRBV5-6 to TRBJ2-3; possible D gene TRBD2, 6 bases. The V gene's germline CDR1 is SGHDT and CDR2 YYEEEE. The CDR3 sequence is 15 residues long. Trimming left V 3 bases short and J 3 bases short, with 14 bases between. The CDR3 region has the DNA TGTGCCAGCAGCTCGGCGGGGATAGTTACAGATACGCAGTATTTT. This codes for CASSSAGIVTDTQYF.